These 8 T cell receptor beta chains originate from one sample sequenced in a study of identical twins. TCRdb re-called the 5' RACE reads with MiXCR, one entry per CDR3 protein. The sample has a few hundred thousand distinct CDR3 sequences, more than 6.5% seen once. These records were also assigned to another study, of yellow fever vaccine responses in identical twins.

The sample comprised memory (CD45RO+) T cells sorted from blood. Receptor source: a woman aged 18-29 years in good health.

At least ten counts were recorded for this clonotype. V is TRBV11-2 and J is TRBJ2-3; D call uncertain. The CDR3 runs to 16 residues. CDR1 is SGHAT, CDR2 FQNNGV, per germline. Trimming took 0 bases from V and 4 from J, leaving 14 bases between them. This CDR3 is CASSLDRGSGADTQYF. The CDR3 nucleotides read TGTGCCAGCAGCTTAGATCGAGGAAGTGGGGCAGATACGCAGTATTTT.

This clonotype was recorded a few times. The CDR3 region has the DNA TGCAGTGCTAGATTTGGGGTCGGGAATCAGCCCCAGCATTTT. Protein sequence: CSARFGVGNQPQHF. The rearrangement links TRBV20-1 to TRBJ1-5, with unresolved D. V lost 2 bases and J 4 bases, leaving 12 bases between the germline ends. The CDR3 is made up of 14 amino acids. The V gene's germline CDR1 is DFQATT and CDR2 SNEGSKA (reference sequence).

This clonotype has a handful of counts. The J gene is TRBJ2-2, the V gene TRBV5-1; D is possibly TRBD1 (6 bases). Trimming pared 3 bases from V and 4 bases from J, leaving 13 bases between. In germline, CDR1 is SGHRS, CDR2 YFSETQ. The CDR3 covers 15 residues. CDR3 sequence (DNA): TGCGCCAGCAGCTCGGACAGATCGGTCACCGGGGAGCTGTTTTTT. This sequence encodes CASSSDRSVTGELFF.

This clonotype was seen many times. V gene TRBV7-2 combines with J gene TRBJ1-5; TRBD1 matches at 7 bases. This CDR3 region has 13 residues. CDR1 and CDR2 (germline): SGHTA, FQGNSA. Trimming cost V 5 bases and J 6 bases; bases outside gene matches: 4. DNA of the CDR3: TGTGCCAGCAGCGCTCAGGGGGGTCAGCCCCAGCATTTT. Translation: CASSAQGGQPQHF.

The V call is TRBV27, the J call TRBJ1-2; 8 bases map to TRBD1. Trimming removed 6 bases from V and 5 bases from J; junction bases left unmatched: 11. The germline CDR1 and CDR2 sequences are MNHEY and SMNVEV (reference sequence). The CDR3 extends over 15 amino acids. The CDR3 nucleotides are TGTGCCAGCAGCAAACAGGGGGTGGGCTTGTATGGCTACACCTTC. As protein: CASSKQGVGLYGYTF.

In its sample, this clonotype was seen many times. Here the CDR3 reads CASGLVLRGLAGGSSYNEQFF. CDR3 nucleotides: TGTGCTAGTGGTTTGGTACTCCGGGGACTAGCGGGAGGGAGCTCCTACAATGAGCAGTTCTTC. The chain has TRBV12-5 and TRBJ2-1; 16 nucleotides line up with TRBD2. V lost 0 bases to trimming and J lost 0 bases; unmatched junction nucleotides: 8. The length of the CDR3 is 21 residues. Germline CDR1 and CDR2: LGHNT and FRNRAP.

This clonotype appeared many times. The chain links TRBV25-1 to TRBJ2-1; 10 positions agree with TRBD2. This CDR3 is built from 18 residues. Germline loops: CDR1 MGHDK, CDR2 SYGVNS. V shed 3 bases, J shed 3 bases, and the junction held 11 bases outside the gene matches. DNA for the CDR3: TGTGCCAGCAGTGACCGACTAGCGGGTCCCCTCCGCTACAATGAGCAGTTCTTC. This codes for CASSDRLAGPLRYNEQFF.

This clonotype was seen many times. The chain is built from TRBV10-1 and TRBJ2-7, with 12 bases identical to TRBD2. Germline loops: CDR1 WNHNN, CDR2 SYGVQD (reference sequence). Unmatched junction bases numbered 7, after V lost 7 bases and J lost 3 bases. The CDR3 covers 15 residues. The DNA of the CDR3 is TGCGCCAGCATCGGGGGGACTAGCGGGCGCTACGAGCAGTACGTC. Its translation is CASIGGTSGRYEQYV.